The sample holds many counts of the clone carrying this T cell receptor beta chain. Deletions cut 6 bases from V and 0 bases from J, with 14 bases between. This CDR3 has 15 residues. This sample is drawn from a study of T cell repertoires in cytomegalovirus infection. One entry per CDR3 protein results from TCRdb running MiXCR on the reads. The sample yields about 130,000 distinct CDR3 sequences, less than 9.5% seen once. The sequenced sample was PBMCs. The sequence was obtained from a human donor in good health (CMV status not recorded). Some clones in this sample may be carry-over from other donors' samples. The V gene is TRBV12-3 or TRBV12-4, the J gene TRBJ1-1; D might be TRBD1 (5 bases). CDR3 in DNA: TGTGCCAGCAGACTTTGGACATCGATGAACACTGAAGCTTTCTTT. Translating gives CASRLWTSMNTEAFF.